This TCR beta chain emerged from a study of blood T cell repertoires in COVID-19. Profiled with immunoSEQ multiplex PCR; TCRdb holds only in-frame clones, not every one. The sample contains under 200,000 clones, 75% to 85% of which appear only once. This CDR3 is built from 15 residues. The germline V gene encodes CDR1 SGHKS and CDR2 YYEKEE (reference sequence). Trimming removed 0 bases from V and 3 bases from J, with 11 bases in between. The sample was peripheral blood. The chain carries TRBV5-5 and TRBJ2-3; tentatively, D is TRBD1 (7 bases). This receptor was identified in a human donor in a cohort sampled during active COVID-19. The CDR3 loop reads CASSLAPGGTDTQYF. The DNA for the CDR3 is TGTGCCAGCAGCTTGGCGCCAGGGGGGACAGATACGCAGTATTTT.